This T cell receptor beta chain originates from a study of vaccination effects on CD4 cells after COVID-19 (dated 2022 in TCRdb). Describing the broader study: The ViraFEST assay stimulated PBMC with viral peptide pools and then used TCR sequencing to identify antigen-specific CD4+ T cell clonotypes by expansion. Post-vaccine samples across the study were collected a median of 72 days after the second dose, with a range of 14 to 241. Cultures from other donors in the study were sequenced with the Oncomine TCR Beta short-read assay on an Illumina iSeq 100. A total of roughly 9 COVID-19 convalescent patients and a handful of SARS-CoV-2-naive healthy vaccine recipients were included in the full study. After vaccination, three convalescent patients were sampled both early (day +14) and late (day +241, +227, +161 respectively). In both COVID-19 convalescent patients and infection-naive vaccine recipients, the study compared SARS-CoV-2 spike-specific CD4+ TCR repertoires from before mRNA vaccination with those from after it. About 1.8 million PBMC per well were cultured with 10 ug/ml peptides in IMDM containing 5% human AB serum, roughly 9.5 IU/ml IL-2 and gentamicin.

Trimming takes 0 bases off V and 8 bases off J; junction bases not matched to a gene: 7. Inclusive of the bounding cysteine and phenylalanine, the CDR3 is 15 residues long. Just CDR3 DNA is preserved here, 45 bases in frame from base 1. Looking up the germline V gene (reference sequence) yields CDR1 LNHNV and CDR2 YYDKDF. After more than nine days of culture, CD4+ T cells were isolated with the EasySep CD4+ T cell isolation kit. PCR-confirmed SARS-CoV-2 infection had occurred in convalescent patients between March and December 2020, before the Alpha, Beta and Delta variants emerged in the United States. Each participant received two doses of an mRNA SARS-CoV-2 vaccine, either BNT162b2 or mRNA-1273. On days 3 and 7, half of the culture medium was replaced with fresh IL-2-containing medium. Unless noted otherwise, every peptide stimulation condition was cultured in triplicate wells. Using Ficoll-Paque Plus gradient centrifugation, PBMC were separated from whole blood and then either used fresh or cryopreserved at -140C. The QIAamp micro DNA kit was used to extract genomic DNA from the cultured CD4+ T cells.

The paper as a whole reports these results and caveats: For convalescent patients, new clones induced by the vaccine made up most of the post-vaccine spike-reactive repertoire, and these new clones were largely distinct from the clones induced by infection. Limitations of the study were the small number of convalescent patients and the absence of early post-infection timepoints. Clones induced by infection and clones induced by vaccination both contracted markedly at late timepoints after vaccination, which fits with T cell responses waning over time.

A word on this clone: It has no known antigen specificity. No clone much larger than this one lies a single base away; base qualities are absent.

The method behind the library was the immunoSEQ multiplex PCR assay. DNA from the cultured, isolated CD4+ T cells was subjected to TCR beta CDR3 sequencing. On the study's bioinformatics: Non-productive TCR sequences were discarded, and reads were trimmed to the CDR3 region, with only CDR3s of 7 or more amino acids retained. The MANAFEST web app was used to identify antigen-specific clonotypes by comparing expansion in peptide wells with expansion in reference cultures. To be called positive, a clone needed expansion at FDR<0.05 compared with the reference and with all other wells, an odds ratio greater than 5, and a frequency greater than 0.1% in two replicate wells. Clonotypes significantly expanded in SARS-CoV-2 spike wells and in at least one common cold coronavirus spike condition were defined as cross-reactive. CDR3 similarity was assessed by Levenshtein distance with the stringdist R package, and unrooted trees were built with ape in R 3.6.1. TCRdb re-hosts the immuneACCESS table, in-frame sequences only. Its copies lack some clones; in the studies checked, an unresolved V gene accounts for under half of them, and the cause for the rest is not known. V, J and clone size derive from that table, while D and trimming were established from the DNA sequence. The sample data list approximately 40,000 clones, and 76% of these were observed just once. The leading ten clones occupy roughly 3.5% of the sample.

This chain is built from TRBV15 and TRBJ2-5, with 9 bases matching TRBD2. The receptor comes from a human donor who had a prior SARS-CoV-2 infection. The sample consisted of CD4+ T cells from PBMCs cultured without peptide, taken after COVID-19 vaccination. The CDR3 protein is CATSRDLLAGTTQYF. The DNA reads TGTGCCACCAGCAGAGATCTACTAGCGGGCACAACCCAGTACTTC.